The 21 T cell receptor beta chains presented below share a single source sample, sequenced in a study of T cell responses to AZD1222 COVID-19 vaccine. Using immunoSEQ multiplex PCR, the repertoire was profiled, and TCRdb retains in-frame clones only, with some absent. The sample lists some 140,000 clones; 70% to 90% were seen once. The sample in question was peripheral blood, obtained on day 0 of MenACWY control vaccination. The receptors stem from an adult in good health.

CDR3 region: CAISGSTGVNTEAFF. The CDR3 region has the DNA TGTGCCATCAGTGGAAGTACAGGGGTGAACACTGAAGCTTTCTTT. The chain combines TRBV10-3 with TRBJ1-1; 7 bases fit TRBD1. The trim removed 4 bases at V and 0 bases at J, leaving 5 bases unmatched. The CDR3 consists of 15 residues. Germline loops: CDR1 ENHRY, CDR2 SYGVKD.

The rearrangement uses TRBV6-5 and TRBJ2-1; unclear D gene. V lost 7 bases and J lost 0, with 7 bases in between. The CDR3 runs to 13 residues. CDR1 and CDR2 from the germline V gene are MNHEY and SVGAGI. The CDR3 loop reads CASKQSSYNEQFF. The DNA for the CDR3 is TGTGCCAGCAAACAGAGCTCCTACAATGAGCAGTTCTTC.

The chain carries TRBV28 and TRBJ2-5; 9 nucleotides agree with TRBD1. The CDR3 is 13 residues long. CDR1 and CDR2 (germline): MDHEN, SYDVKM. V dropped 9 bases and J dropped 5; count of bases not matched to a gene: 7. DNA of the CDR3: TGTGCCAGTAAAACAGGGGGCCGGGAGACCCAGTACTTC. It translates to CASKTGGRETQYF. Filled out from reference TRBV28 and TRBJ2-5, the complete variable domain reads DVKVTQSSRYLVKRTGEKVFLECVQDMDHENMFWYRQDPGLGLRLIYFSYDVKMKEKGDIPEGYSVSREKKERFSLILESASTNQTSMYLCASKTGGRETQYFGPGTRLLVL.

This clone has a handful of counts. The gene calls are TRBV29-1 and TRBJ1-1, with no clear D. The V gene's germline CDR1 is SQVTM and CDR2 ANQGSEA. V lost 4 bases and J 6 bases, leaving 6 bases between the germline ends. CDR3 length equals 10 residues. CDR3 sequence: CSVVWAEAFF. The CDR3 nucleotides read TGCAGCGTTGTCTGGGCTGAAGCTTTCTTT.

The genes are TRBV5-1 and TRBJ1-4; D possibly corresponds to TRBD1 (5 bases). CDR3 length: 14 amino acids. CDR1 and CDR2 (germline): SGHRS, YFSETQ. Trimming pared 1 base from V and 8 bases from J, leaving 12 bases between. This chain's CDR3 is CASSLIGKGEKLFF. The CDR3 DNA follows: TGCGCCAGCAGCTTGATAGGAAAGGGGGAAAAACTGTTTTTT.

The rearrangement links TRBV21-1 to TRBJ2-7; the D call TRBD2 from the table was never checked on the DNA. TRBV21-1 is annotated as a pseudogene. This CDR3 is 13 amino acids long. This CDR3 is CASIIASGSEQYF. CDR3 sequence (DNA): TGTGCCAGCATCATAGCTAGCGGGAGCGAGCAGTACTTC.

The V and J genes are TRBV15 and TRBJ2-7, with TRBD1 matching 7 bases. The CDR3 length is 15 residues. V shed 0 bases, J shed 3 bases, and the junction held 5 bases outside the gene matches. Germline V CDR1 and CDR2: LNHNV, YYDKDF (reference sequence). As DNA, the CDR3 is TGTGCCACCAGCAGAGATCAGGGGGTAAACTACGAGCAGTACTTC. It yields the protein CATSRDQGVNYEQYF. The complete variable domain, with remaining parts taken from reference TRBV15 and TRBJ2-7, reads DAMVIQNPRYQVTQFGKPVTLSCSQTLNHNVMYWYQQKSSQAPKLLFHYYDKDFNNEADTPDNFQSRRPNTSFCFLDIRSPGLGDTAMYLCATSRDQGVNYEQYFGPGTRLTVT.

V is TRBV7-9 and J is TRBJ1-6; no clear D. Germline values: CDR1 SEHNR, CDR2 FQNEAQ (reference sequence). The CDR3 totals 13 residues. Trimming stripped 10 bases from V and 15 bases from J, with 22 bases between. The CDR3 here is CATNRAEIPLLHF. CDR3 sequence (DNA): TGTGCCACCAACCGGGCCGAAATCCCACTCCTCCACTTT.

The chain couples TRBV7-2 to TRBJ1-1, with D tentatively TRBD1 (5 bases). The CDR3 extends over 14 amino acids. Trimming removed 5 bases at V and 6 bases at J, with 16 bases between. Per germline, CDR1 SGHTA and CDR2 FQGNSA. CDR3 amino acids: CASSPTKGLAEAFF. The CDR3 DNA follows: TGTGCCAGCAGCCCCACGAAGGGACTCGCTGAAGCTTTCTTT.

The rearrangement joins TRBV27 to TRBJ2-7; 11 bases map to TRBD1. J gave up 6 bases and V 3 bases, and 10 bases lay outside the gene matches. The V gene's germline CDR1 is MNHEY and CDR2 SMNVEV (reference sequence). The CDR3 runs to 16 residues. In DNA form, the CDR3 reads TGTGCCAGCAGTTTTCCGGGACAGGGGGGCCTCGCCGAGCAGTACTTC. This gives the protein CASSFPGQGGLAEQYF.

The chain carries TRBV27 and TRBJ1-2; no reliable D call. Deletions cut 0 bases from V and 2 bases from J, with 13 bases between. The CDR3 spans 16 residues. Germline lookup yields CDR1 MNHEY and CDR2 SMNVEV (reference sequence). CDR3 protein: CASSLSYGELNYGYTF. CDR3 nucleotides: TGTGCCAGCAGTTTATCTTATGGGGAATTGAACTATGGCTACACCTTC.

The chain uses TRBV5-1 and TRBJ2-1; 9 bases fit TRBD2. The germline V gene has CDR1 SGHRS and CDR2 YFSETQ. J gave up 5 bases and V 5 bases, and 5 bases lay outside the gene matches. The CDR3 consists of 14 residues. CDR3 in DNA: TGCGCCAGCAGTTTGCGGGGGGGCAACAATGAGCAGTTCTTC. It translates to CASSLRGGNNEQFF.

The rearrangement links TRBV19 to TRBJ1-5; D gene ambiguous. CDR1 is LNHDA, CDR2 SQIVND, per germline (reference sequence). The CDR3 consists of 14 residues. With 5 bases removed from V and 3 bases from J, the gap between germline ends came to 11 bases. The DNA for the CDR3 is TGTGCCAGTAGTTTGAGGGATTTCAATCAGCCCCAGCATTTT. This translates into CASSLRDFNQPQHF.

The chain uses TRBV19 and TRBJ1-1, with a tentative D call TRBD1 (6 bases). With 3 bases removed from V and 6 bases from J, the gap between germline ends came to 17 bases. CDR1 is LNHDA, CDR2 SQIVND, per germline (reference sequence). The CDR3 has 15 amino acids. Written as DNA, the CDR3 is TGTGCCAGTAGTATTAGAGTCGGGGGCGGCGCTGAAGCTTTCTTT. This codes for CASSIRVGGGAEAFF.

The J gene is TRBJ1-6, the V gene TRBV3-1 (or the pseudogene TRBV3-2); maybe TRBD1 (5 bases). CDR1 is LGHDT and CDR2 is YNNKEL in the germline V gene (reference sequence). CDR3 length: 15 amino acids. V lost 4 bases and J lost 10, with 17 bases in between. Written as DNA, the CDR3 is TGTGCCAGCAGCCCAGTCGGGGGGATAGGCTCACCCCTCCACTTT. Its translation is CASSPVGGIGSPLHF.

The V call is TRBV5-1, the J call TRBJ2-2, with TRBD1 identical over 9 bases. Looked up from germline, CDR1 is SGHRS and CDR2 is YFSETQ. V lost 4 bases to trimming and J lost 4 bases; unmatched junction nucleotides: 20. The CDR3 totals 20 residues. CDR3 nucleotide sequence: TGCGCCAGCAGCAATGTACAGGGACAGGGAGTCTTCGAAGGCACCGGGGAGCTGTTTTTT. The encoded protein is CASSNVQGQGVFEGTGELFF.

The chain employs TRBV5-1 and TRBJ1-1, with D perhaps matching TRBD1 (5 bases). CDR3 length: 13 residues. The germline V and J ends were trimmed by 3 bases and 1 base, with 7 bases remaining between them. From germline, CDR1 is SGHRS and CDR2 YFSETQ. Written as DNA, the CDR3 is TGCGCCAGCAGCTATACAGGGAACACTGAAGCTTTCTTT. Amino acids: CASSYTGNTEAFF.

The chain uses TRBV10-2 and TRBJ1-2; 7 nucleotides match TRBD1. The CDR3 spans 13 residues. Germline CDR1 and CDR2: WSHSY and SAAADI. The CDR3 loop is CGTRAGTDSGYTF. The CDR3, as DNA: TGCGGCACTAGGGCCGGGACAGACTCTGGCTACACCTTC.

This rearrangement joins TRBV10-3 to TRBJ1-3; D is uncertain. The germline V gene has CDR1 ENHRY and CDR2 SYGVKD. This CDR3 has 14 amino acids. V lost 7 bases and J 0 bases, leaving 10 bases between the germline ends. The CDR3 nucleotides read TGTGCCATCACCGGCGGGCCCTCTGGAAACACCATATATTTT. This encodes CAITGGPSGNTIYF.

The chain uses TRBV7-6 and TRBJ2-3; D is perhaps TRBD2 (7 bases). V lost 5 bases, J lost 2 bases, and 17 bases lay in between. The CDR3 totals 16 residues. The germline V gene has CDR1 SGHVS and CDR2 FNYEAQ. CDR3 loop: CASSNSPRGATDTQYF. DNA of the CDR3: TGTGCCAGCAGCAATTCTCCCCGGGGGGCCACAGATACGCAGTATTTT.

The table lists this clone with a count of one. The chain joins TRBV11-2 to TRBJ1-1; the match to TRBD1 covers 7 bases. This CDR3 is 14 amino acids long. Germline-derived CDR1 and CDR2 are SGHAT and FQNNGV. V was clipped by 6 bases and J by 0 bases; unmatched bases: 4. CDR3 residues: CASRVGQMNTEAFF. The CDR3 bases are TGTGCCAGCAGGGTGGGACAGATGAACACTGAAGCTTTCTTT.